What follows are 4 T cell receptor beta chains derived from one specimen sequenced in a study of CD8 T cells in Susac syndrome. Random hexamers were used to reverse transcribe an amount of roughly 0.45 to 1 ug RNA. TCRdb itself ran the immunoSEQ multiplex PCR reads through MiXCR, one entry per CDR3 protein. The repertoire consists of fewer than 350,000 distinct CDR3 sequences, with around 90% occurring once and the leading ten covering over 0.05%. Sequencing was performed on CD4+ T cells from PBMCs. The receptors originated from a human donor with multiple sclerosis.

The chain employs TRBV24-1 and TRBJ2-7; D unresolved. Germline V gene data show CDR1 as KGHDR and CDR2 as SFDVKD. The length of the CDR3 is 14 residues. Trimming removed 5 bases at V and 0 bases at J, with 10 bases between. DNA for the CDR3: TGTGCCACCAGTGTCGTCGAGACCTCCTACGAGCAGTACTTC. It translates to CATSVVETSYEQYF.

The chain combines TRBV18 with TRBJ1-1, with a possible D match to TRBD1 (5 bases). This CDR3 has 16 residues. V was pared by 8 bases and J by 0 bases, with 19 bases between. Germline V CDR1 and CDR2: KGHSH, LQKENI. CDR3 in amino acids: CASTGTGGSLNTEAFF. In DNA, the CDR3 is TGTGCCAGCACCGGGACGGGTGGTTCGTTGAACACTGAAGCTTTCTTT.

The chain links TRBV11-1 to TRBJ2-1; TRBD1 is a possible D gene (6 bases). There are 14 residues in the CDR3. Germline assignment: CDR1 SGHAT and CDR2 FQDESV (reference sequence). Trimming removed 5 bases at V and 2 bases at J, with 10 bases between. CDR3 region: CASSLGQPYNEQFF. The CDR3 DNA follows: TGTGCCAGCAGCCTCGGACAGCCCTACAATGAGCAGTTCTTC.

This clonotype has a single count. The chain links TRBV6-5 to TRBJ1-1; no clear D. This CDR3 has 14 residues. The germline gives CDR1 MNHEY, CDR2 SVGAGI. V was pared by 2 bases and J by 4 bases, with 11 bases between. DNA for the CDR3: TGTGCCAGCAGTTACCAGGCAGGCCGCACTGAAGCTTTCTTT. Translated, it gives CASSYQAGRTEAFF.